Detailed here is one T cell receptor beta chain. Its specificity is not known. This entry is derived from a study of T cells in Graves' hyperthyroidism and ophthalmopathy. Study information: Peripheral blood specimens were obtained at initial diagnosis, prior to any treatment. Findings and limits, study-wide: The majority of expanded thyroid clonotypes above 0.001 also appeared in blood. With a median lead of about 6.9 months before onset, the model predicted ophthalmopathy.

Not enrolled were patients with uncontrolled infection, other autoimmune disease, pregnancy or lactation. RNA transcripts were the template for amplifying TCR beta CDR3 regions. First-round RT-PCR targeting the TCR CDR3 was performed with the HTBI primer set. TCRdb recomputed calls from the multiplex PCR reads with MiXCR, one row per CDR3 protein. The data contain a few hundred thousand distinct CDR3 sequences, around 16% of them singletons. J lost 2 bases, V lost 7 bases, and 7 bases had no gene match. The CDR3 is 15 residues long. CDR1 and CDR2 from the germline V gene are SQVTM and ANQGSEA. This receptor was obtained from a woman aged 30 to 39 with Graves' hyperthyroidism. V usage is TRBV29-1 and J usage is TRBJ2-1, with 11 bases identical to TRBD2. The sequencing input was blood. This CDR3 reads CSASLAGGPYNEQFF. CDR3 nucleotides: TGCAGCGCCTCCCTAGCGGGAGGCCCCTACAATGAGCAGTTCTTC.